This T cell receptor beta chain was retrieved from a study of T cell repertoires in cytomegalovirus infection. Looking at the study overall: Evidence of both CMV infection and a matching HLA type came from public TCR beta signatures. General study findings and limits: The study identified carriers of CMV plus the relevant HLA from cumulative public TCR beta family frequency. The ex vivo response was dominated by HLA-C-restricted CMV-specific TCR beta clonotypes.

Comment on this clonotype: The antigen remains undetermined.

TCRdb reprocessed the reads via MiXCR and lists one record per CDR3 protein. The data show around 490,000 distinct CDR3 sequences, 26% seen once. This CDR3 has 13 residues. Germline V gene sequence: CDR1 LNHDA, CDR2 SQIVND (reference sequence). Losses at the gene ends were 8 bases for V and 2 bases for J; bases not matched to a gene: 3. Sequencing was carried out using PBMCs. This TCR derives from a human donor in good health (CMV status not recorded). Some clones in this sample may be carry-over from other donors' samples. V gene TRBV19 combines with J gene TRBJ2-3; 8 bases are shared with TRBD2. CDR3 region: CASGGLVTDTQYF. For the CDR3, the DNA is TGTGCCAGTGGGGGACTAGTCACAGATACGCAGTATTTT.